This entry is about one T cell receptor (beta chain). Followed over time, Seattle patients had been enrolled while infection was active. Original methodology: By means of reference gene primer amplification, nucleated cell counts were estimated. Clones were sequenced by immunoSEQ multiplex PCR, and TCRdb holds only the in-frame ones, with some missing. The DNA was the basis for D and trimming; V, J and clone size are from that table. Of 150,000 to 200,000 clones listed, just under 90% are singletons. Germline V gives CDR1 MNHEY, CDR2 SVGAGI. Trimming cost V 7 bases and J 0 bases, with 13 bases left between them. The CDR3 is 15 residues long. The record originates from a study of blood T cell repertoires in COVID-19. Overall study: Sites across the United States, Italy and Spain contributed samples from acute and convalescent COVID-19.

The sequence was obtained from a woman in her sixties or seventies with COVID-19, enrolled during active disease. This sequence joins TRBV6-5 and TRBJ1-3, with D possibly TRBD1 on 6 matching bases. Source material: peripheral blood. The CDR3 region is CASNRGQSSGNTIYF. The CDR3 DNA follows: TGTGCCAGCAATCGAGGACAGAGCTCTGGAAACACCATATATTTT.